This T cell receptor (beta chain) was identified during a study of T cell responses to AZD1222 COVID-19 vaccine. This clone appeared once. Germline CDR1 ENHRY, CDR2 SYGVKD. This CDR3 is built from 11 residues. V was cut by 6 bases and J by 8 bases, with 10 bases left in between. Some clones are missing from TCRdb's copy, which holds only in-frame ones; the method was immunoSEQ multiplex PCR. The sample contains some 71,000 clones, nearly 90% of which appear only once. This sequence joins TRBV10-3 and TRBJ1-2; D ambiguous. Sequencing was performed on peripheral blood, taken 28 days after the second AZD1222 dose. The sequence came from an adult who received the AZD1222 COVID-19 vaccine. The CDR3 nucleotides read TGTGCCATCAGCGGAAATATGGGCTACACCTTC. Amino acid sequence: CAISGNMGYTF.